This TCR beta chain was recorded in a study of control samples from healthy donors and cancer patients. Sequenced by immunoSEQ multiplex PCR; TCRdb stores in-frame clones only, minus some. This sample yields 210,000 or so clones, of which about 90% are seen a single time; about 2% belongs to the top ten. The CDR3 is 13 residues long. Germline V gene sequence: CDR1 GTSNPN, CDR2 SVGIG (reference sequence). The V and J ends lost 4 bases and 4 bases respectively, with 14 bases between them. Sequencing was done on a sample of blood. The V gene is TRBV30, the J gene TRBJ2-7; D call uncertain. The source of this sequence is a man aged 25 to 40 in good health. The CDR3 DNA follows: TGTGCCTGGACCCCGATGGACCATTACGAGCAGTACTTC. This codes for CAWTPMDHYEQYF.